This note documents a single T cell receptor beta chain sequence. The antigen is not known. PCR was performed a second time for about 6 to 11 cycles using a sample-barcoded 5' primer and a J-beta primer mix. A tag from a template-switch adaptor with 12 random nucleotides marked each cDNA molecule. TCRdb used MiXCR to reprocess the 5' RACE reads, holding one entry per CDR3 protein. Of approximately 800,000 distinct CDR3 sequences listed, under 40% were seen once; the top ten hold 10% to 15%. The data belong to a study of blood T cells in healthy people across ages. Findings and caveats of the study: Naive T cell percentage by flow cytometry tracked strongly with beta diversity. The fall in TCR beta diversity per million T cells was roughly linear with age.

Around 10 milliliters of peripheral blood were drawn from each donor. The germline V and J ends were trimmed by 5 bases and 7 bases, with 14 bases remaining between them. The CDR3 has 13 amino acids. Germline V gives CDR1 MGHDK, CDR2 SYGVNS. Sequenced: blood. The sequence was obtained from a man aged 18-30 years in good health. J is TRBJ1-2 and V is TRBV25-1; D uncertain. CDR3 protein: CASSSGGPGGYTF. The CDR3 bases are TGTGCCAGCAGTTCTGGCGGTCCTGGTGGCTACACCTTC.